This T cell receptor beta chain originates from a study of Ad26.COV2.S vaccination and SARS-CoV-2 variants (dated by TCRdb to the early 2020s). Context from the whole study: Donors in the vaccine arm were drawn from COV1001, a phase I-IIa trial of Ad26.COV2.S in healthy adults that was multicentre, randomized, double-blind and placebo-controlled. Ad26.COV2.S was given intramuscularly at 5x10^10 or 1x10^11 viral particles, as a single shot or as two shots 56 days apart. TCRbeta repertoire sequencing was used to assess the specificity and breadth of SARS-CoV-2-reactive T cell receptors after Ad26.COV2.S vaccination. The TCR-sequenced set comprised approximately 32 samples: approximately 19 Ad26.COV2.S vaccine recipients, 5 placebo recipients and 8 SARS-CoV-2 convalescent individuals. Trial participants were randomized into five groups of five, in which low-dose or high-dose Ad26.COV2.S was given once or twice, or placebo was given on both occasions. Blinding of investigators to trial group allocation was maintained during experiments and outcome assessment.

TCRbeta CDR3 regions were sequenced with the immunoSEQ Assay. After extraction, genomic DNA underwent amplification by bias-controlled multiplex PCR, followed by high-throughput sequencing. In the source study's methods: To quantify the absolute abundance of every unique TCRbeta CDR3 region, sequences were collapsed and filtered. Usable DNA was measured by amplifying reference genes present in all nucleated cells, and TCRbeta template counts were normalized to that usable DNA to estimate T cell fraction. Repertoire TCRs were annotated as SARS-CoV-2-specific by exact matching of V gene, CDR3 amino acid sequence and J gene to a known reactive TCR set. The reference SARS-CoV-2 TCR set came from MIRA and was filtered for enrichment in COVID-19-positive ImmuneCODE repertoires, removing public or cross-reactive TCRs. Based on the MIRA antigens, annotated TCRs were further analysed at the level of specific ORF or position within ORF. Depth was the summed frequency of annotated unique rearrangements, while breadth was defined as annotated unique rearrangements over total unique productive rearrangements. Group comparisons of TCR breadth used two-sided Wilcoxon rank-sum tests. This is the immuneACCESS table as TCRdb keeps it, with only in-frame sequences that have V and J called. A part of the clones is gone; compared with another copy, unresolved V genes explain less than half, and the rest is unexplained. V and J calls and clone size are as listed in that table; D and trimming were resolved from the DNA. The sample table lists 350,000 to 500,000 clones, 90% of them with a count of one. In total, the top ten clones hold around 4.2% of the sample.

Overall study outcomes, separate from this receptor: After vaccination, spike-specific CD8+ and CD4+ T cell responses were reported to show substantial breadth. The study lacked the statistical power to compare responses across vaccine doses or regimens. Vaccine and placebo recipients had similar non-spike TCR breadth, a finding consistent with the vaccine containing only spike. The authors noted that the TCR breadth and depth analyses may have underestimated total T cell responses. Compared with placebo recipients, Ad26.COV2.S recipients showed higher spike-specific TCR breadth (P = 0.0014).

Interpreted using the paper, the treatment or condition label stands for: roughly 20 received Ad26.COV2.S at low or high dose, single or two shots; about 5 received placebo; per-sample allocation not given. For vaccine and placebo recipients, repertoires were sequenced using samples collected on day 63 after the first injection. Cohort 1b enrolled 25 to 30 adults aged 18-55 years at a single site in Boston, USA, between 29 July and 7 August 2020. As a vaccine, Ad26.COV2.S was a replication-incompetent adenovirus type 26 vector that expressed a prefusion-stabilized SARS-CoV-2 spike protein derived from the original Wuhan strain. This clone was observed once. The target of this receptor is not known. Nothing much larger sits one base from this clone, and base qualities are not available. The same CDR3 also results from other DNA sequences found in this sample. The sequenced sample was peripheral blood, obtained in a trial of Ad26.COV2.S vaccine versus placebo. This TCR was recovered from a person between 18 and 59 years old who received the Ad26.COV2.S COVID-19 vaccine or a placebo.

The CDR3 amino acid sequence is: CASSLAGGSSYEQYF. The DNA sequence reads TGTGCCAGCAGCTTAGCGGGCGGGAGCTCCTACGAGCAGTACTTC. The rearranged segments are TRBV7-8 and TRBJ2-7; 7 middle bases align to TRBD2. CDR1 and CDR2 are read off the germline V gene as SGHVS and FQNEAQ. There are 15 amino acids in the CDR3, from cysteine to phenylalanine inclusive. Only CDR3 DNA is held: 45 bases, read in frame from base 1. V ends up 0 bases short and J 0 bases short, with an unmatched junction base count of 2.